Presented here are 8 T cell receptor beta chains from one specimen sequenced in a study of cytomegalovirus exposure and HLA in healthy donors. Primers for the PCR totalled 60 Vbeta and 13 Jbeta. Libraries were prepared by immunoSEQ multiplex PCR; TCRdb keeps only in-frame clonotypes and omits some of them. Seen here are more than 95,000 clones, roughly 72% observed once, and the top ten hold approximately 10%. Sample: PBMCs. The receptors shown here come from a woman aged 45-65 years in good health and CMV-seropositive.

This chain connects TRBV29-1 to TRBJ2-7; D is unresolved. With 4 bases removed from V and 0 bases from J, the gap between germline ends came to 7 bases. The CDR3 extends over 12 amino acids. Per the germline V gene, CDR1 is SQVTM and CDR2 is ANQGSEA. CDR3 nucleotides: TGCAGCGTTGTGACACCCTCCTACGAGCAGTACTTC. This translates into CSVVTPSYEQYF.

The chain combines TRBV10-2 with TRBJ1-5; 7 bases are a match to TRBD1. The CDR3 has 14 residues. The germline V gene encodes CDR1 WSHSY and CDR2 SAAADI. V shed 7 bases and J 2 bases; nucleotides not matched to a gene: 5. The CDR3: CASNPGGGNQPQHF. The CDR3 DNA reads TGCGCCAGCAACCCAGGGGGTGGCAATCAGCCCCAGCATTTT.

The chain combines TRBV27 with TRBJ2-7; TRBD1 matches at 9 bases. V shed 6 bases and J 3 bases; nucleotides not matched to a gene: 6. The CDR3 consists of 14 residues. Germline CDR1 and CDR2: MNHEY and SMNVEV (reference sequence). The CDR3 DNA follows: TGTGCCAGCAGATCCCGGGACAGGGTCTACGAGCAGTACTTC. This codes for CASRSRDRVYEQYF.

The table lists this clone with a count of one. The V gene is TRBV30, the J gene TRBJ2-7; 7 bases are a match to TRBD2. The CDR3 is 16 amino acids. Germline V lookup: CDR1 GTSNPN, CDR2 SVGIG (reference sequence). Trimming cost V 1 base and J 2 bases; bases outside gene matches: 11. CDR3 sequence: CAWSGDYAETPYEQYF. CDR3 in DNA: TGTGCCTGGAGTGGGGACTACGCCGAAACCCCCTACGAGCAGTACTTC.

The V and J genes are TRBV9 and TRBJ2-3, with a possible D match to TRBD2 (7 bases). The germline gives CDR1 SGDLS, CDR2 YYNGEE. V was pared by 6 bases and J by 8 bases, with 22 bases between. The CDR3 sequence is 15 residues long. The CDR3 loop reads CASTSEGGARGTQYF. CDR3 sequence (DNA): TGTGCCAGCACCTCGGAAGGGGGGGCGCGAGGTACGCAGTATTTT.

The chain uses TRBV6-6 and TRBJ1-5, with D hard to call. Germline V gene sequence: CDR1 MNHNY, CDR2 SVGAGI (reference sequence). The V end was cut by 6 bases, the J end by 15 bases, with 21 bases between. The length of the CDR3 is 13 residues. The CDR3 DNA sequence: TGTGCCAGCAGCAATACCCCCAGGCCCGGCCCGCATTTT. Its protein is CASSNTPRPGPHF.

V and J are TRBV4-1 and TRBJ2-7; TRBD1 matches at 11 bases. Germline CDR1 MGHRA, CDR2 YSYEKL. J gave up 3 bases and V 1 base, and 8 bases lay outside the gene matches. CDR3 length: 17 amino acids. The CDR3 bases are TGCGCCAGCAGCCAAGCCAAGGGACAGGGGGAGATCTACGAGCAGTACTTC. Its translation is CASSQAKGQGEIYEQYF.

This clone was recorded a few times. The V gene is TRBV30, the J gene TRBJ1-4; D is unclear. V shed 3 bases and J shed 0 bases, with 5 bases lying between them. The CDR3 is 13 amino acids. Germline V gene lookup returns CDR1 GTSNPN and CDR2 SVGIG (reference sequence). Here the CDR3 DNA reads TGTGCCTGGAGCAATCCAACTAATGAAAAACTGTTTTTT. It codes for CAWSNPTNEKLFF. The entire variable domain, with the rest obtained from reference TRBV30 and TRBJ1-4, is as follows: SQTIHQWPATLVQPVGSPLSLECTVEGTSNPNLYWYRQAAGRGLQLLFYSVGIGQISSEVPQNLSASRPQDRQFILSSKKLLLSDSGFYLCAWSNPTNEKLFFGSGTQLSVL.